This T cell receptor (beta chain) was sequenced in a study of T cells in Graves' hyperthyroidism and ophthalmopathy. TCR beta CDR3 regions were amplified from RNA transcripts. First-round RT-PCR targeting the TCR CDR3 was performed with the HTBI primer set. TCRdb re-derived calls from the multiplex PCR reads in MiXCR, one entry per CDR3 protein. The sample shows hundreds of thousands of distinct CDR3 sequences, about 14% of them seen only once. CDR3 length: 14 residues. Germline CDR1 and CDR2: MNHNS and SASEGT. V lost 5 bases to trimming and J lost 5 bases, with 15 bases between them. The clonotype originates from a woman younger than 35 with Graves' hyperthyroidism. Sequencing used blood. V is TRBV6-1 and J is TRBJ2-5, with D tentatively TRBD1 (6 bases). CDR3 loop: CASSRWGLGETQYF. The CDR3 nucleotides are TGTGCCAGCAGTAGGTGGGGGCTTGGGGAGACCCAGTACTTC.